These 9 T cell receptor beta chains were all obtained from the same sample, sequenced in a study of T cell repertoires in cytomegalovirus infection. TCRdb fed the reads into MiXCR, producing one record per CDR3 protein. The sample lists about 200,000 distinct CDR3 sequences; about a tenth were seen once. Sequencing was carried out using PBMCs. The source of these receptors is a human donor in good health (CMV status not recorded). Some clones in this sample may be carry-over from other donors' samples.

The chain has TRBV6-5 and TRBJ1-3; 9 bases agree with TRBD1. V lost 5 bases and J lost 1; bases outside the gene matches: 6. The CDR3 covers 16 residues. In germline, CDR1 is MNHEY, CDR2 SVGAGI. The CDR3 spells CASSQGQGLSGNTIYF. CDR3 in DNA: TGTGCCAGCAGTCAAGGACAGGGGCTATCTGGAAACACCATATATTTT.

This clonotype was seen only a few times. This chain joins TRBV25-1 and TRBJ2-2; 12 nucleotides align to TRBD2. V shed 7 bases, J shed 4 bases, and the junction held 10 bases outside the gene matches. The CDR3 runs to 17 residues. Germline V gene data show CDR1 as MGHDK and CDR2 as SYGVNS. The CDR3 here is CASTTTLAGGPTGELFF. In nucleotides, the CDR3 is TGTGCCAGCACCACCACCCTAGCGGGAGGGCCCACCGGGGAGCTGTTTTTT.

This clonotype was picked up a small number of times. This sequence joins TRBV6-2 or TRBV6-3 and TRBJ2-7, with TRBD2 matching 8 bases. V lost 5 bases to trimming and J lost 7 bases; unmatched junction nucleotides: 7. Germline CDR1 and CDR2: MNHEY and SVGEGT. The CDR3 runs 13 residues. As DNA, the CDR3 is TGTGCCAGCAGTCTTTTGCGGGAGGCTGAGCAGTACTTC. Translation gives CASSLLREAEQYF.

This clonotype has more than one count but fewer than ten. J is TRBJ1-1 and V is TRBV29-1; D might be TRBD1 (5 bases). The CDR3 is 14 amino acids. The germline gives CDR1 SQVTM, CDR2 ANQGSEA. The V end lost 0 bases, the J end lost 1 base, and 9 bases lay between the germline ends. For the CDR3, the DNA is TGCAGCGTTGAAGATGGGACCGGGAACACTGAAGCTTTCTTT. Amino acid sequence: CSVEDGTGNTEAFF.

The rearrangement links TRBV11-2 to TRBJ2-5; 7 nucleotides line up with TRBD2. Germline CDR1 and CDR2: SGHAT and FQNNGV. The J segment lost 2 bases and the V segment lost 2 bases, leaving 8 bases of the junction unmatched. CDR3 length: 16 residues. The CDR3 region has the DNA TGTGCCAGCAGCTTAAGCCCTAGCGGTTTACAAGAGACCCAGTACTTC. Amino acids: CASSLSPSGLQETQYF.

This clonotype was seen more than once but under ten times. The chain has TRBV29-1 and TRBJ2-2, with 13 bases matching TRBD2. This CDR3 is built from 24 residues. Germline V gene data show CDR1 as SQVTM and CDR2 as ANQGSEA. Germline trimming cut 5 bases from V and 5 bases from J; bases unmatched to any gene: 32. This CDR3 reads CSVCPGVGETRDETSGGITGELFF. DNA of the CDR3: TGCAGCGTTTGTCCGGGGGTTGGCGAGACGAGGGACGAGACTAGCGGGGGGATAACCGGGGAGCTGTTTTTT.

This clonotype has a count of ten or more. The rearrangement links TRBV7-2 to TRBJ2-4; TRBD2 matches 7 bases. The length of the CDR3 is 13 residues. The junction had 4 bases not matched to a gene; V was cut back by 1 base and J by 10 bases. From germline, CDR1 is SGHTA and CDR2 FQGNSA. CDR3 in amino acids: CASSLGGGKIQYF. For the CDR3, the DNA is TGTGCCAGCAGCTTAGGGGGGGGAAAGATTCAGTACTTC.

This chain joins TRBV11-2 and TRBJ2-7; D ambiguous. Germline V gives CDR1 SGHAT, CDR2 FQNNGV. V was pared by 6 bases and J by 3 bases, with 6 bases between. The CDR3 is 11 residues long. In DNA form, the CDR3 reads TGTGCCAGCAGTGTTTACTACGAGCAGTACTTC. Translating it yields CASSVYYEQYF.

This clonotype has a count of ten or more. The V gene is TRBV11-2, the J gene TRBJ2-3; no clear D. The V end was cut by 5 bases, the J end by 2 bases, with 11 bases between. Germline V gene data show CDR1 as SGHAT and CDR2 as FQNNGV. CDR3 length: 14 residues. The CDR3 region is CASSQDLDTDTQYF. Here the CDR3 DNA reads TGTGCCAGCAGCCAAGACCTAGACACAGATACGCAGTATTTT.